This T cell receptor (beta chain) was documented in a study of STAT3 mutations in large granular lymphocyte leukemia. About this clone itself: The target antigen is unknown.

The J segment lost 5 bases and the V segment lost 10 bases, leaving 12 bases of the junction unmatched. The CDR3 totals 14 residues. Germline assignment: CDR1 MNHNS and CDR2 SASEGT. Whole-study results and caveats: Every T-cell large granular lymphocyte leukemia patient had at least one immunodominant TCR beta clonotype. Differing intervals and regimens complicate linking therapy response to clone burden.

The method was immunoSEQ multiplex PCR; TCRdb's version includes in-frame clones alone and lacks a portion of them. The sample yields over 8,000 clones, approximately 90% seen once. The V and J genes are TRBV6-1 and TRBJ1-1; 8 positions agree with TRBD1. Sequencing was performed on peripheral blood mononuclear cells. The receptor was derived from a man aged 55-75 years with T-cell large granular lymphocyte leukemia. Some clones in this sample may be carry-over from other donors' samples. This CDR3 reads CATHLDRVKTEAFF. Here the CDR3 DNA reads TGTGCCACCCACCTGGACAGGGTAAAGACTGAAGCTTTCTTT.